The clone carrying this T cell receptor (beta chain) was observed a few times. Its antigen is still unknown. The Oncomine TCR Beta short-read assay sequenced DNA from cultured CD4+ T cells. Genomic DNA was extracted from cultured CD4+ T cells. TCRdb itself ran the PCR reads through MiXCR, one entry per CDR3 protein. The data show approximately 10,000 distinct CDR3 sequences, roughly 56% seen once. The sample belongs to a study of vaccination and CD4 T cells after COVID-19. Turning to the study itself: Post-vaccine sampling followed dose two by a median approximately 70 days (range 14 to 241).

Trimming removed 1 base at V and 0 bases at J, with 11 bases between. Germline V gene data show CDR1 as SGHNT and CDR2 as YYREEE (reference sequence). The CDR3 spans 17 residues. As to treatment: roughly 10-day PBMC culture with coronavirus spike peptide pools or control peptides (ViraFEST assay). Via ViraFEST, peptide pools expanded antigen-specific T cells before TCR sequencing. Sequenced material: CD4+ T cells from blood, cultured in vitro. The sequence derives from a human donor who had recovered from COVID-19. The chain uses TRBV5-4 and TRBJ2-6; D possibly corresponds to TRBD1 (5 bases). CDR3: CASSLQGMSSGANVLTF. The CDR3 DNA sequence: TGTGCCAGCAGCTTGCAGGGAATGAGCTCTGGGGCCAACGTCCTGACTTTC.